These 9 T cell receptor beta chains share one sample of origin, sequenced in a study of T cells in localized non-small cell lung cancer. Assay used: immunoSEQ multiplex PCR; TCRdb lists only in-frame clones, some missing. The sample has tens of thousands of clones, 85% to 95% seen once; the top ten hold over 0.6%. Sequencing was performed on peripheral blood, taken before any cancer treatment. These receptors came from a woman between 40 and 69 years old with stage I lung adenocarcinoma.

The chain is built from TRBV7-7 and TRBJ2-5, with 8 bases that match TRBD2. Losses at the gene ends were 1 base for V and 0 bases for J; bases not matched to a gene: 1. Germline assignment: CDR1 SSHAT and CDR2 FNYEAQ (reference sequence). The CDR3 runs 15 residues. CDR3 loop: CASSLEGLDQETQYF. The CDR3, as DNA: TGTGCCAGCAGCTTAGAGGGACTAGACCAAGAGACCCAGTACTTC.

The chain combines TRBV7-2 with TRBJ1-2, with 8 bases matching TRBD1. Germline trimming cut 4 bases from V and 6 bases from J; bases unmatched to any gene: 7. In germline, CDR1 is SGHTA, CDR2 FQGNSA. CDR3 length: 14 residues. DNA for the CDR3: TGTGCCAGCAGCTCCACCTCGACAGGGGATGGCTACACCTTC. This sequence encodes CASSSTSTGDGYTF.

The chain links TRBV27 to TRBJ2-5; perhaps TRBD2 as D (5 bases). There are 14 residues in the CDR3. The ends were cut back, 8 bases at V and 0 bases at J, with 13 bases in the middle. CDR1 is MNHEY, CDR2 SMNVEV, per germline (reference sequence). CDR3 bases: TGTGCCAGCGGACCTCGGACTTACCAAGAGACCCAGTACTTC. It is translated as CASGPRTYQETQYF.

The genes are TRBV6-1 and TRBJ2-7, with D uncertain. The germline CDR1 and CDR2 sequences are MNHNS and SASEGT. The CDR3 contains 16 residues. Trimming removed 2 bases at V and 0 bases at J, with 14 bases between. The CDR3 region is CASSESLQRSSYEQYF. In DNA, the CDR3 is TGTGCCAGCAGTGAATCCTTGCAGCGAAGCTCCTACGAGCAGTACTTC.

The sample holds one count of this clone. The rearrangement uses TRBV7-9 and TRBJ2-5; D is unclear. Germline V gene data show CDR1 as SEHNR and CDR2 as FQNEAQ (reference sequence). V was cut by 1 base and J by 5 bases, with 14 bases left in between. CDR3 length: 15 residues. For the CDR3, the DNA is TGTGCCAGCAGCTTAGGTCGGTCGAGCTGGGAGACCCAGTACTTC. It yields the protein CASSLGRSSWETQYF.

The chain couples TRBV7-6 to TRBJ2-7, with D possibly TRBD2 on 6 matching bases. This CDR3 comprises 13 residues. The germline V gene encodes CDR1 SGHVS and CDR2 FNYEAQ. V lost 5 bases, J lost 3 bases, and 11 bases lay in between. The CDR3 here is CASSPQDYYEQYF. CDR3 nucleotides: TGTGCCAGCAGCCCGCAGGACTACTACGAGCAGTACTTC.

The rearrangement joins TRBV11-3 to TRBJ2-1, with 8 bases that match TRBD2. The length of the CDR3 is 13 residues. Germline V lookup: CDR1 SGHNT, CDR2 YENEEA. The V segment lost 1 base and the J segment 7 bases; nucleotides outside the gene matches: 0. For the CDR3, the DNA is TGTGCCAGCAGCTTAGCTAGCGGGAATGAGCAGTTCTTC. Protein: CASSLASGNEQFF. Drawing the rest from reference TRBV11-3 and TRBJ2-1, the complete variable domain is EAGVVQSPRYKIIEKKQPVAFWCNPISGHNTLYWYLQNLGQGPELLIRYENEEAVDDSQLPKDRFSAERLKGVDSTLKIQPAELGDSAVYLCASSLASGNEQFFGPGTRLTVL.

The V call is TRBV2, the J call TRBJ1-2; D is perhaps TRBD1 (5 bases). The germline V gene has CDR1 SNHLY and CDR2 FYNNEI. The CDR3 is made up of 13 amino acids. V dropped 5 bases and J dropped 4 bases, with 11 bases sitting between them. CDR3 sequence: CASSQGLGYGYTF. The CDR3 DNA follows: TGTGCCAGCAGTCAGGGTTTAGGCTATGGCTACACCTTC.

This clone showed up just once. The V call is TRBV18, the J call TRBJ1-1, with 8 bases matching TRBD1. Germline assignment: CDR1 KGHSH and CDR2 LQKENI. V lost 5 bases, J lost 4 bases, and 3 bases stayed unmatched. The CDR3 runs to 13 residues. CDR3 sequence (DNA): TGTGCCAGCTCATGGACAGGGCCCACTGAAGCTTTCTTT. This encodes CASSWTGPTEAFF.